Described below is a single TCR beta chain sequence and its context. The data are from a study of control samples from healthy donors and cancer patients. Germline CDR1 reads MNHNY; CDR2 reads SVGAGI (reference sequence). The CDR3 is 15 residues long. With 7 bases removed from V and 0 bases from J, the gap between germline ends came to 13 bases. This table comes from immunoSEQ multiplex PCR, and its TCRdb copy is limited to in-frame clones, with some not included. The sample comprises fewer than 300,000 clones, roughly 82% of which are singletons, and 13% rests with the top ten. The V and J genes are TRBV6-6 and TRBJ1-5, with TRBD1 as a possible D gene (5 bases). The sample was PBMCs. The sequence was obtained from a woman between 55 and 75 years old with lung cancer. CDR3 loop: CASKPTAYSNQPQHF. The CDR3 DNA sequence: TGTGCCAGCAAACCGACAGCCTATAGCAATCAGCCCCAGCATTTT.